The present T cell receptor (beta chain) was sequenced within a study of T cells in Graves' hyperthyroidism and ophthalmopathy. This clonotype was recorded a few times. The CDR3 regions of TCR beta were amplified from RNA transcripts. HTBI primers were used for first-round RT-PCR of the TCR CDR3. In TCRdb, the multiplex PCR reads were re-called with MiXCR into one record per CDR3 protein. The profile shows about 640,000 distinct CDR3 sequences, about 14% of them singletons. Germline V gene lookup returns CDR1 LNHDA and CDR2 SQIVND (reference sequence). The trim removed 7 bases at V and 6 bases at J, leaving 11 bases unmatched. The CDR3 runs 15 residues. PBMCs were collected from an approximately 9.5 ml volume of fresh peripheral blood.

Sequencing used blood. The V and J genes are TRBV19 and TRBJ1-5; TRBD1 aligns across 8 bases. The TCR was taken from a woman between 50 and 59 years old with Graves' ophthalmopathy. The CDR3 bases are TGTGCCAGTACTCAGACCAACAGGGGGGCTCAGCCCCAGCATTTT. It codes for CASTQTNRGAQPQHF.